The clone carrying this T cell receptor beta chain was seen ten or more times. Its cognate antigen is unknown. This sample was taken from a study of T cells in Graves' hyperthyroidism and ophthalmopathy. As for the study in general: Blood was drawn when the patient was first diagnosed and still untreated.

Regarding the study as a whole: In blood, most of the thyroid clonotypes expanded above 0.001 were also present.

CDR1 is DFQATT, CDR2 SNEGSKA, per germline (reference sequence). This CDR3 has 12 amino acids. V was shortened by 6 bases and J by 0 bases, with 8 bases between the two germline ends. RNA transcripts provided the source from which TCR beta CDR3 regions were amplified. The HTBI set primed first-round TCR CDR3 RT-PCR. TCRdb reprocessed the multiplex PCR reads with MiXCR, giving one entry per CDR3 protein. The data show 700,000 to 850,000 distinct CDR3 sequences, under 45% seen once. The sequencing sample was made of blood. The receptor was derived from a woman between 40 and 50 years old with Graves' hyperthyroidism. The chain joins TRBV20-1 to TRBJ2-5, with no clear D. The DNA for the CDR3 is TGCAGTGCCAGGAACCACCAAGAGACCCAGTACTTC. It specifies CSARNHQETQYF.